The 24 T cell receptor beta chains presented below share a single source sample, sequenced in a study of cytomegalovirus exposure and HLA in healthy donors. A multiplex PCR was run with 60 Vbeta primers and 13 Jbeta primers. Profiling relied on immunoSEQ multiplex PCR, and the TCRdb table lists in-frame clones only, not all of them. The repertoire includes 150,000 or so clones, 65% to 85% of them detected once, and around 7% sits in the top ten. What was sequenced was PBMCs. Every receptor here comes from a middle-aged woman in good health and CMV-seropositive.

V and J are TRBV7-2 and TRBJ1-2, with 8 bases identical to TRBD1. The CDR3 contains 15 residues. Germline trimming cut 5 bases from V and 7 bases from J; bases unmatched to any gene: 12. CDR1 is SGHTA and CDR2 is FQGNSA in the germline V gene. CDR3 nucleotide sequence: TGTGCCAGCAGCGGGGGGGACAGGACGGCCTCTGGCTACACCTTC. Protein: CASSGGDRTASGYTF.

The rearrangement joins TRBV5-1 to TRBJ1-6; 9 nucleotides line up with TRBD1. Trimming cost V 0 bases and J 10 bases; bases outside gene matches: 5. The germline CDR1 and CDR2 sequences are SGHRS and YFSETQ. The CDR3 sequence is 15 residues long. The CDR3 sequence: CASSLAGTGYSPLHF. The CDR3 nucleotides are TGCGCCAGCAGCTTGGCCGGGACAGGGTACTCACCCCTCCACTTT. The entire variable domain, with the rest obtained from reference TRBV5-1 and TRBJ1-6, is as follows: KAGVTQTPRYLIKTRGQQVTLSCSPISGHRSVSWYQQTPGQGLQFLFEYFSETQRNKGNFPGRFSGRQFSNSRSEMNVSTLELGDSALYLCASSLAGTGYSPLHFGNGTRLTVT.

V is TRBV7-8 and J is TRBJ1-1; the D gene is possibly TRBD1 (6 bases). The germline V gene encodes CDR1 SGHVS and CDR2 FQNEAQ. Between the trimmed V and J ends, which lost 5 bases and 0 bases, there was a span of 16 bases. This CDR3 region has 16 residues. CDR3 region: CASSARQVLMNTEAFF. CDR3 nucleotide sequence: TGTGCCAGCAGCGCCCGACAGGTTCTCATGAACACTGAAGCTTTCTTT.

On this clone: One end of the junction does not line up with germline, which may come from a read error. The chain couples TRBV5-6 to TRBJ2-4; TRBD1 matches at 11 bases. The length of the CDR3 is 13 residues. Germline loops: CDR1 SGHDT, CDR2 YYEEEE. In DNA form, the CDR3 reads TGTGCCAGCAGGGACAGGGGGCTGAACAGTCAGTACTTC. This gives the protein CASRDRGLNSQYF.

With regard to this clone: Within the sample, other DNA sequences also encode this same CDR3. The rearrangement joins TRBV9 to TRBJ1-6; 7 bases match TRBD1. With 3 bases clipped from V and 7 bases from J, the junction kept 7 bases outside the gene matches. Looked up from germline, CDR1 is SGDLS and CDR2 is YYNGEE. This CDR3 comprises 15 residues. The CDR3 spells CASSGQGLINSPLHF. The CDR3 nucleotides read TGTGCCAGCAGCGGACAGGGACTGATAAATTCACCCCTCCACTTT. The full variable domain, with the rest looked up from reference TRBV9 and TRBJ1-6, is DSGVTQTPKHLITATGQRVTLRCSPRSGDLSVYWYQQSLDQGLQFLIQYYNGEERAKGNILERFSAQQFPDLHSELNLSSLELGDSALYFCASSGQGLINSPLHFGNGTRLTVT.

CDR3 sequence (DNA): TGTGCCAGCAGTGAAACGAGCGGGGGGTACAATGAGCAGTTCTTC. It codes for CASSETSGGYNEQFF. V usage is TRBV2 and J usage is TRBJ2-1; 9 nucleotides line up with TRBD2. J lost 4 bases, V lost 2 bases, and 3 bases had no gene match. Germline V CDR1 and CDR2: SNHLY, FYNNEI. The CDR3 spans 15 residues.

J is TRBJ2-7 and V is TRBV4-3, with D tentatively TRBD2 (6 bases). V was trimmed by 4 bases and J by 2 bases, leaving 12 bases between them. Per germline, CDR1 LGHNA and CDR2 YSLEER. The CDR3 sequence is 14 residues long. CDR3 in amino acids: CASSLGSGAYEQYF. Written as DNA, the CDR3 is TGCGCCAGCAGCCTTGGGTCGGGGGCCTACGAGCAGTACTTC.

The chain employs TRBV27 and TRBJ2-7; TRBD2 matches 7 bases. This CDR3 has 15 amino acids. In germline, CDR1 is MNHEY, CDR2 SMNVEV (reference sequence). Trimming removed 4 bases from V and 3 bases from J; junction bases left unmatched: 9. This CDR3 reads CASSWAAGKNYEQYF. The CDR3 DNA reads as TGTGCCAGCAGTTGGGCAGCGGGGAAGAACTACGAGCAGTACTTC.

The gene calls are TRBV6-6 and TRBJ2-3, with 11 bases aligning to TRBD2. J was trimmed by 4 bases and V by 6 bases; bases with no gene match: 6. CDR1 is MNHNY, CDR2 SVGAGI, per germline (reference sequence). This CDR3 has 15 residues. This chain's CDR3 is CASRYSGGAADTQYF. CDR3 coding DNA: TGTGCCAGCAGATATAGCGGGGGGGCTGCAGATACGCAGTATTTT.

This chain joins TRBV30 and TRBJ1-6; 7 nucleotides align to TRBD1. J lost 7 bases, V lost 2 bases, and 11 bases had no gene match. The CDR3 loop spans 16 amino acids. Germline values: CDR1 GTSNPN, CDR2 SVGIG (reference sequence). CDR3 sequence: CAWSTYTGTANSPLHF. The CDR3 DNA reads TGTGCCTGGAGTACTTACACCGGGACAGCCAATTCACCCCTCCACTTT.

Regarding this clone: The junction does not match germline at one end; this may be a read error. The chain links TRBV7-9 to TRBJ2-1, with D possibly TRBD2 on 6 matching bases. The CDR3 length is 12 residues. From germline, CDR1 is SEHNR and CDR2 FQNEAQ (reference sequence). The CDR3 protein is CSSNLGTNEQFF. The CDR3, as DNA: TGTTCCAGCAACCTTGGGACTAATGAGCAGTTCTTC.

V and J are TRBV5-5 and TRBJ1-3, with no clear D. Germline V lookup: CDR1 SGHKS, CDR2 YYEKEE (reference sequence). The CDR3 runs 17 residues. The V and J ends lost 2 bases and 0 bases respectively, with 15 bases between them. The CDR3 bases are TGTGCCAGCAGCTTCTCTTTGCAGGCGAACTCTGGAAACACCATATATTTT. Amino acids: CASSFSLQANSGNTIYF.

The rearrangement joins TRBV5-1 to TRBJ1-1; D call uncertain. Germline CDR1 reads SGHRS; CDR2 reads YFSETQ. V was clipped by 4 bases and J by 4 bases, with 11 bases between them. CDR3 size: 13 residues. The CDR3 region is CASSQTYFTEAFF. The DNA of the CDR3 is TGCGCCAGCAGCCAGACATACTTCACTGAAGCTTTCTTT. The full variable domain, with the rest looked up from reference TRBV5-1 and TRBJ1-1, is KAGVTQTPRYLIKTRGQQVTLSCSPISGHRSVSWYQQTPGQGLQFLFEYFSETQRNKGNFPGRFSGRQFSNSRSEMNVSTLELGDSALYLCASSQTYFTEAFFGQGTRLTVV.

The chain employs TRBV6-5 and TRBJ1-2; tentatively, D is TRBD1 (5 bases). CDR1 MNHEY and CDR2 SVGAGI come from the germline V gene. Trimming pared 5 bases from V and 7 bases from J, leaving 14 bases between. This CDR3 is built from 13 residues. CDR3 bases: TGTGCCAGCAGTCAAACCTCGGGGGGTGGCTACACCTTC. This codes for CASSQTSGGGYTF.

J is TRBJ2-2 and V is TRBV5-1; D might be TRBD1 (5 bases). Germline V gene data show CDR1 as SGHRS and CDR2 as YFSETQ. The CDR3 sequence is 14 residues long. Trimming removed 9 bases from V and 1 base from J, with 13 bases in between. The CDR3 bases are TGCGCCATAATAACCAGGGAGAACACCGGGGAGCTGTTTTTT. Translation: CAIITRENTGELFF.

The chain combines TRBV6-1 with TRBJ1-5, with D possibly TRBD1 on 5 matching bases. The germline CDR1 and CDR2 sequences are MNHNS and SASEGT. V gave up 2 bases and J gave up 0 bases, with 11 bases separating them. The CDR3 contains 16 residues. DNA of the CDR3: TGTGCCAGCAGTGAATACGGAGGGGTTAGCAATCAGCCCCAGCATTTT. Encoded protein: CASSEYGGVSNQPQHF.

A few counts support this clone. V usage is TRBV30 and J usage is TRBJ1-6, with 11 nucleotides matching TRBD1. This CDR3 spans 15 amino acids. The ends lost 2 bases at V and 8 bases at J; junction bases unmatched: 5. CDR1 is GTSNPN and CDR2 is SVGIG in the germline V gene (reference sequence). CDR3 sequence reads: CAWSHGQGADSPLHF. The CDR3, as DNA: TGTGCCTGGAGTCACGGACAGGGGGCGGATTCACCCCTCCACTTT.

The chain is built from TRBV28 and TRBJ1-1; maybe TRBD1 (5 bases). CDR1 and CDR2 from the germline V gene are MDHEN and SYDVKM. Trimming pared 7 bases from V and 3 bases from J, leaving 15 bases between. The CDR3 runs to 14 residues. In nucleotides, the CDR3 is TGTGCCAGCACCATGGGGCTTCAGGACACTGAAGCTTTCTTT. Its protein product is CASTMGLQDTEAFF.

The V gene is TRBV4-1, the J gene TRBJ2-2, with TRBD2 identical over 9 bases. Germline loops: CDR1 MGHRA, CDR2 YSYEKL. J gave up 2 bases and V 0 bases, and 7 bases lay outside the gene matches. The CDR3 length is 18 residues. The CDR3 protein is CASSQDFASGVNTGELFF. CDR3 DNA: TGCGCCAGCAGCCAAGATTTTGCTAGCGGGGTTAACACCGGGGAGCTGTTTTTT.

V and J are TRBV21-1 and TRBJ1-2. TRBV21-1 is a documented pseudogene. The CDR3 consists of 9 residues. CDR3 nucleotides: TGTGCCAGCAACTTGGGCTACACCTTC. Protein product: CASNLGYTF.

The chain employs TRBV19 and TRBJ1-2, with 8 bases aligning to TRBD1. With 4 bases clipped from V and 4 bases from J, the junction kept 11 bases outside the gene matches. The CDR3 runs 16 residues. The germline V gene has CDR1 LNHDA and CDR2 SQIVND (reference sequence). In nucleotides, the CDR3 is TGTGCCAGTAGTAGTACCGGACAGGGACCCTCCTATGGCTACACCTTC. Translating gives CASSSTGQGPSYGYTF.

The rearrangement uses TRBV28 and TRBJ1-2, with 9 positions matching TRBD1. From germline, CDR1 is MDHEN and CDR2 SYDVKM. The CDR3 runs 12 residues. Written as DNA, the CDR3 is TGTGCTATTACAGGGGGCGCGGGGGGCTACACCTTC. This codes for CAITGGAGGYTF.

The chain is built from TRBV20-1 and TRBJ2-1; 7 nucleotides line up with TRBD2. The CDR3 has 11 residues. Germline values: CDR1 DFQATT, CDR2 SNEGSKA (reference sequence). Unmatched junction bases numbered 1, after V lost 5 bases and J lost 6 bases. CDR3 nucleotide sequence: TGCAGTGCTTGGACTAGCAATGAGCAGTTCTTC. It codes for CSAWTSNEQFF.

V is TRBV6-5 and J is TRBJ2-3; 8 bases align to TRBD2. Trimming cost V 0 bases and J 0 bases; bases outside gene matches: 2. Germline CDR1 MNHEY, CDR2 SVGAGI. The CDR3 extends over 16 amino acids. The CDR3 nucleotides are TGTGCCAGCAGTTACTCTAGCGGGGAAAGCACAGATACGCAGTATTTT. The encoded protein is CASSYSSGESTDTQYF.